These T cell receptor beta chains were read from a single sample in a study of beta chain features in type 1 diabetes. Method: immunoSEQ multiplex PCR; TCRdb's copy keeps in-frame clones and lacks some. The sample includes hundreds of thousands of clones, 15% to 18% seen only once; the top ten take approximately 0.087%. Sequenced input: naive CD4+ T cells from blood. The receptors derive from a man aged 18 to 30 in good health. The CDR3 runs from the conserved cysteine through the conserved F or W. The D gene is left open where the match is weak. A row's size may be missing; if present it is once, few, many or a size class.

v_gene	d_gene	j_gene	abundance	CDR3aa	CDR3nt
TRBV19	TRBD1	TRBJ2-5	-	CASSMLDREETQYF	TGTGCCAGTAGTATGCTGGACAGGGAAGAGACCCAGTACTTC
TRBV5-4	-	TRBJ2-7	-	CASSRFYEQYF	TGTGCCAGCAGCCGTTTCTACGAGCAGTACTTC
TRBV4-2	-	TRBJ2-7	few	CASSHYPDRKSYEQYF	TGTGCCAGCAGCCACTATCCGGACAGAAAATCCTACGAGCAGTACTTC
TRBV7-6	TRBD1	TRBJ2-2	-	CASSPWTGGYLNTGELFF	TGTGCCAGCAGCCCGTGGACAGGGGGCTATTTGAACACCGGGGAGCTGTTTTTT
TRBV4-1	TRBD1	TRBJ1-4	few	CASRNPGQGLRKLFF	TGCGCCAGCAGGAATCCGGGACAGGGTTTACGAAAACTGTTTTTT
TRBV18	TRBD1	TRBJ2-1	few	CASSPPRGQGAYNEQFF	TGTGCCAGCTCACCACCGAGAGGACAGGGAGCCTACAATGAGCAGTTCTTC
TRBV20-1	-	TRBJ2-7	few	CSATSTYEQYF	TGCAGTGCGACAAGTACCTACGAGCAGTACTTC
TRBV2	-	TRBJ2-4	-	CASSELGVRAKNIQYF	TGTGCCAGCAGTGAATTAGGGGTGCGGGCCAAAAACATTCAGTACTTC
TRBV4-3	TRBD1	TRBJ1-2	-	CASSPGPGGDYGYTF	TGCGCCAGCAGCCCCGGCCCAGGGGGAGACTATGGCTACACCTTC
TRBV28	-	TRBJ2-3	-	CASSLLGTLGSLTDTQYF	TGTGCCAGCAGTTTGCTAGGGACTCTCGGATCACTCACAGATACGCAGTATTTT
TRBV9	-	TRBJ1-6	few	CASSVEGDSKSPLHF	TGTGCCAGCAGCGTAGAAGGGGATTCGAAATCACCCCTCCACTTT
TRBV9	-	TRBJ2-5	few	CASSFSSGVAGETQYF	TGTGCCAGCAGCTTCTCCTCCGGAGTAGCTGGGGAGACCCAGTACTTC
TRBV20-1	-	TRBJ2-1	few	CSARAGRWQFF	TGCAGTGCTAGAGCGGGCCGATGGCAGTTCTTC
TRBV7-8	TRBD2	TRBJ2-4	few	CASSAISGALNIQYF	TGTGCCAGCAGCGCGATTAGCGGGGCACTAAACATTCAGTACTTC
TRBV2	-	TRBJ2-5	few	CASSAGLKETQYF	TGTGCCAGCAGTGCCGGGCTAAAAGAGACCCAGTACTTC
TRBV5-1	-	TRBJ1-3	-	CASSLMGSGNTIYF	TGCGCCAGCAGCTTGATGGGCTCTGGAAACACCATATATTTT
TRBV5-4	TRBD2	TRBJ2-3	-	CASSWSSGGRSTDTQYF	TGTGCCAGCAGCTGGTCCTCGGGCGGGAGGTCGACAGATACGCAGTATTTT
TRBV7-2	TRBD1	TRBJ2-3	many	CASSRGDRHADTQYF	TGTGCCAGCAGCCGAGGGGACAGGCATGCAGATACGCAGTATTTT
TRBV7-9	-	TRBJ2-3	few	CASSQRTARTDTQYF	TGTGCCAGCAGCCAACGGACCGCACGCACAGATACGCAGTATTTT
TRBV5-4	-	TRBJ1-3	few	CASSLYGWAGNTIYF	TGTGCCAGCAGCTTGTACGGCTGGGCCGGAAACACCATATATTTT
TRBV6-4	-	TRBJ1-2	-	CASSDRGHGYTF	TGTGCCAGCAGTGACAGGGGTCATGGCTACACCTTC
TRBV27	TRBD1	TRBJ1-2	-	CASSPRQGGYGYTF	TGTGCCAGCAGTCCCCGACAGGGGGGCTATGGCTACACCTTC
TRBV4-1	-	TRBJ1-5	-	CASSQDPGEPQHF	TGCGCCAGCAGCCAAGATCCGGGGGAGCCCCAGCATTTT
TRBV6-5	-	TRBJ2-1	-	CASSYGVGEQFF	TGTGCCAGCAGTTACGGCGTCGGGGAGCAGTTCTTC
TRBV18	-	TRBJ2-7	once	CASSPEFEQYF	TGTGCCAGCTCACCGGAGTTCGAGCAGTACTTC
TRBV29-1	-	TRBJ1-4	few	CSVEGPGPTNEKLFF	TGCAGCGTTGAGGGACCCGGGCCGACTAATGAAAAACTGTTTTTT
TRBV4-2	TRBD2	TRBJ2-5	few	CASSQEVLAVQETQYF	TGTGCCAGCAGCCAAGAAGTACTAGCGGTCCAAGAGACCCAGTACTTC
TRBV9	-	TRBJ2-4	few	CASSVTPQLAKNIQYF	TGTGCCAGCAGCGTCACCCCACAGTTAGCCAAAAACATTCAGTACTTC
TRBV5-6	TRBD2	TRBJ2-1	few	CASSLRTSGYNEQFF	TGTGCCAGCAGCCTAAGGACTAGCGGTTACAATGAGCAGTTCTTC
TRBV20-1	-	TRBJ2-7	few	CSAYRSHEQYF	TGCAGTGCTTACCGTTCCCACGAGCAGTACTTC
TRBV29-1	-	TRBJ2-5	-	CSVDFRQQETQYF	TGCAGCGTTGATTTTCGTCAGCAAGAGACCCAGTACTTC
TRBV7-2	-	TRBJ1-1	-	CASSLGGEAFF	TGTGCCAGCAGCTTAGGCGGTGAAGCTTTCTTT
TRBV6-1	TRBD1	TRBJ2-7	few	CASRGMGQGANEQYF	TGTGCCAGCAGAGGGATGGGACAGGGGGCGAACGAGCAGTACTTC